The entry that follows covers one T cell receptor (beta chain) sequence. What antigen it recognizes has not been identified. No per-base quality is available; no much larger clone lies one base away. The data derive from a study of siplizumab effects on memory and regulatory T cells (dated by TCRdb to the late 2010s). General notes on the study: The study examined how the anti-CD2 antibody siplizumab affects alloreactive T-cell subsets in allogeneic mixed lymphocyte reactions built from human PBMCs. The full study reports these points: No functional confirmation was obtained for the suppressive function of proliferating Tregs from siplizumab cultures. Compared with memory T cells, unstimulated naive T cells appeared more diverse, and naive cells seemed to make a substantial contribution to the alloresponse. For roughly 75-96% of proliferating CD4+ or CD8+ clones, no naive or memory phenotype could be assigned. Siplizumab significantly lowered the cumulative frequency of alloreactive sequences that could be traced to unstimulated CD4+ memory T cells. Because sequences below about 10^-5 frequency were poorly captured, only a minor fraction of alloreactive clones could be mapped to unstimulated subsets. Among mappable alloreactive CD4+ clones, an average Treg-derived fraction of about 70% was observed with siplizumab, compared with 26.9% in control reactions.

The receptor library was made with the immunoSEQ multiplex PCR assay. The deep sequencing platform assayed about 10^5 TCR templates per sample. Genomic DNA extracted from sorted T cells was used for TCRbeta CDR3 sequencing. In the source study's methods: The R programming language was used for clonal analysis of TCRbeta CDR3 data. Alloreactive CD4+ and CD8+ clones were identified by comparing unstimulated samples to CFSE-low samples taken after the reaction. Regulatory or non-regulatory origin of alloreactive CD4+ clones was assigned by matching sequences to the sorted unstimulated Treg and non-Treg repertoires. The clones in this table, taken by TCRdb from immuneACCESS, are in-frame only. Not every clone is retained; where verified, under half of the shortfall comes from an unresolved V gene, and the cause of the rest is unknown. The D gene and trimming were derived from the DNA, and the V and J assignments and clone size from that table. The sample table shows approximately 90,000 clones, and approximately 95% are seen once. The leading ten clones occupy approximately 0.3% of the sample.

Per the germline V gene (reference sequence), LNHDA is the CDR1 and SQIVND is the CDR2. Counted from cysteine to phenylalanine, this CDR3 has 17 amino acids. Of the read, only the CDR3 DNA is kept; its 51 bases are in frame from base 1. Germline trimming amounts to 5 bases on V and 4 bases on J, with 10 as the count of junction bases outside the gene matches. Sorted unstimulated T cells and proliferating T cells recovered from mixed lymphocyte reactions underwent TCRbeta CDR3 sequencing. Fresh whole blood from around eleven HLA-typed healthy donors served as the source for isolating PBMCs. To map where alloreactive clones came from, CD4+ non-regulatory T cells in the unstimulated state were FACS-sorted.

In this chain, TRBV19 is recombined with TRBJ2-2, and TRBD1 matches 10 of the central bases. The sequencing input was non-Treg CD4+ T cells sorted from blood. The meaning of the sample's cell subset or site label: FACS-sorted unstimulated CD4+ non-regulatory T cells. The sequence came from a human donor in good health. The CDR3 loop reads CASSPPGTGVGTGELFF. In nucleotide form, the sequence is TGTGCCAGTAGTCCCCCCGGGACAGGGGTCGGCACCGGGGAGCTGTTTTTT.